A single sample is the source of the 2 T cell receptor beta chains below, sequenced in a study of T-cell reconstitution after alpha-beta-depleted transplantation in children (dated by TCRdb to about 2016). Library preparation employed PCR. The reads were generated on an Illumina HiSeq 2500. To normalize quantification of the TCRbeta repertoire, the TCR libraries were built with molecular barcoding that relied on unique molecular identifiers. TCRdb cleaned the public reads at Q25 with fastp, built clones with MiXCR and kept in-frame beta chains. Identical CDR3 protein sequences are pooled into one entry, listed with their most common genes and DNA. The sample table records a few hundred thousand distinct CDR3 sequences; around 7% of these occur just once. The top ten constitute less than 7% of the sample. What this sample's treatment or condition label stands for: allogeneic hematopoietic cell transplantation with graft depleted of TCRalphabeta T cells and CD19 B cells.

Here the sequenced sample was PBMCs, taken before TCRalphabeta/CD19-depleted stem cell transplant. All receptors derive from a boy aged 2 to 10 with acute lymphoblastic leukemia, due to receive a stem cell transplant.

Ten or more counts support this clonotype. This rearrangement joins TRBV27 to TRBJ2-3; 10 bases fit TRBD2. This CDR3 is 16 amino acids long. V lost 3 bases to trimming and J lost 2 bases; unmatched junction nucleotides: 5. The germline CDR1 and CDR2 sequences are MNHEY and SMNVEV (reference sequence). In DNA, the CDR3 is TGTGCCAGCAGTTTGGTTAGCGGGGGGCACACAGATACGCAGTATTTT. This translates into CASSLVSGGHTDTQYF.

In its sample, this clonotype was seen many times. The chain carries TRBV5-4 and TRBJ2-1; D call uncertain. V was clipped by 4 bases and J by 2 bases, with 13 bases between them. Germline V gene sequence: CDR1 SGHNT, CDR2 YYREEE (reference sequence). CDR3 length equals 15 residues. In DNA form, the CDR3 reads TGTGCCAGCAGCCCCGTTCCCACTGCCTACAATGAGCAGTTCTTC. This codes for CASSPVPTAYNEQFF.